This TCR beta chain was sequenced during a study of OX40 agonist ivuxolimab in advanced cancers. Study findings and constraints: CD8+ T cells showed, on average, more clonal expansion than CD4+ cells. Dose levels from 0.1 to 3.0 mg/kg saw CD4+ and CD8+ blood T cells expand clonally by week 6.

Sequenced by immunoSEQ multiplex PCR; TCRdb stores in-frame clones only, minus some. The profile shows approximately 70,000 clones, roughly 92% of them singletons. Note on this clone: What it binds is not known.

This CDR3 is 14 amino acids long. Between the trimmed V and J ends, which lost 6 bases and 1 base, there was a span of 13 bases. Germline CDR1 and CDR2: MDHEN and SYDVKM. The source was CD4+ or CD8+ T cells sorted from blood, collected in a trial of the OX40 agonist ivuxolimab. V usage is TRBV28 and J usage is TRBJ2-7; possible D gene TRBD2, 5 bases. This TCR was recovered from an adult with an advanced solid tumor such as melanoma, head and neck, liver or kidney cancer. The CDR3 protein is CASRETIVSYEQYF. Here the CDR3 DNA reads TGTGCCAGCAGAGAGACTATAGTTTCCTACGAGCAGTACTTC.